Below, 21 T cell receptor beta chains from the same sample are listed, as sequenced in a study of CD8 T cells in ankylosing spondylitis (dated by TCRdb to the late 2010s). Library method: 5' RACE. Sequencer: Illumina HiSeq 2500. TCRdb cleaned the public reads at Q25 with fastp, built clones with MiXCR and kept in-frame beta chains. Identical CDR3 proteins give one entry, which carries the most common genes and DNA. The sample table lists 25,000 to 35,000 distinct CDR3 sequences, about 5.1% of them with a count of one. In total, the top ten clones hold approximately 1.7% of the sample. Sequencing was done on a sample of blood, either unsorted or a sorted T cell fraction (not recorded which). These receptors came from a female donor with ankylosing spondylitis or in good health (not recorded which).

This clonotype was seen repeatedly, ten times or more. The V gene is TRBV9, the J gene TRBJ1-6; 8 bases align to TRBD1. CDR1 and CDR2 from the germline V gene are SGDLS and YYNGEE. This CDR3 has 13 residues. Germline trimming cut 4 bases from V and 10 bases from J; bases unmatched to any gene: 4. CDR3 loop: CASSQDRDSPLHF. CDR3 in DNA: TGTGCCAGCAGCCAGGACAGGGACTCACCCCTCCACTTT.

This clonotype was found many times. This sequence joins TRBV9 and TRBJ2-2, with TRBD2 matching over 9 bases. This CDR3 is 17 amino acids long. CDR1 and CDR2 (germline): SGDLS, YYNGEE. V trimming: 4 bases; J trimming: 0 bases; junction bases outside the gene matches: 7. Here the CDR3 DNA reads TGTGCCAGCAGCCCCGGGACTAGCTTTACGAACACCGGGGAGCTGTTTTTT. Translating gives CASSPGTSFTNTGELFF.

There are many counts of this clonotype. This chain connects TRBV9 to TRBJ2-7; tentative D call: TRBD1 (5 bases). The ends were cut back, 3 bases at V and 5 bases at J, with 12 bases in the middle. Germline V gives CDR1 SGDLS, CDR2 YYNGEE. The CDR3 loop spans 13 amino acids. CDR3 residues: CASSGVNRNEQYF. DNA for the CDR3: TGTGCCAGCAGCGGGGTAAACAGGAACGAGCAGTACTTC.

V usage is TRBV9 and J usage is TRBJ2-3; D call uncertain. CDR1 SGDLS and CDR2 YYNGEE come from the germline V gene. V gave up 3 bases and J gave up 0 bases, with 5 bases separating them. The CDR3 extends over 13 amino acids. The chain's CDR3 is CASSALSTDTQYF. The DNA of the CDR3 is TGTGCCAGCAGCGCCCTAAGCACAGATACGCAGTATTTT. Variable domain in full (rest from reference TRBV9 and TRBJ2-3): DSGVTQTPKHLITATGQRVTLRCSPRSGDLSVYWYQQSLDQGLQFLIQYYNGEERAKGNILERFSAQQFPDLHSELNLSSLELGDSALYFCASSALSTDTQYFGPGTRLTVL.

This clonotype was seen ten or more times. The chain joins TRBV9 to TRBJ2-1, with D possibly matching TRBD2 (6 bases). The CDR3 covers 15 residues. Germline lookup yields CDR1 SGDLS and CDR2 YYNGEE. V was shortened by 3 bases and J by 6 bases, with 16 bases between the two germline ends. CDR3 bases: TGTGCCAGCAGCGCCGGGGGAGGTGCTGGCAATGAGCAGTTCTTC. Amino acid sequence: CASSAGGGAGNEQFF.

The table lists this clonotype with many counts. The chain uses TRBV9 and TRBJ2-1; D is unclear. Germline-derived CDR1 and CDR2 are SGDLS and YYNGEE. The CDR3 loop spans 14 amino acids. The germline V and J ends were trimmed by 5 bases and 5 bases, with 14 bases remaining between them. CDR3 DNA: TGTGCCAGCAGGTTAAACCCCTGGGACAATGAGCAGTTCTTC. Protein sequence: CASRLNPWDNEQFF.

There are a few counts of this clonotype. V gene TRBV9 combines with J gene TRBJ2-7; D is perhaps TRBD2 (6 bases). The CDR3 is 15 amino acids. The germline V gene has CDR1 SGDLS and CDR2 YYNGEE. V shed 0 bases and J shed 3 bases, with 13 bases lying between them. The CDR3 loop reads CASSVGAGTYYEQYF. In DNA, the CDR3 is TGTGCCAGCAGCGTAGGGGCCGGGACTTACTACGAGCAGTACTTC. The full variable domain, completed using reference TRBV9 and TRBJ2-7, is DSGVTQTPKHLITATGQRVTLRCSPRSGDLSVYWYQQSLDQGLQFLIQYYNGEERAKGNILERFSAQQFPDLHSELNLSSLELGDSALYFCASSVGAGTYYEQYFGPGTRLTVT.

This clonotype was observed at least ten times. The chain employs TRBV9 and TRBJ2-3; D uncertain. The CDR3 sequence is 15 residues long. V was trimmed by 0 bases and J by 1 base, leaving 9 bases between them. Germline lookup yields CDR1 SGDLS and CDR2 YYNGEE. The CDR3 DNA is TGTGCCAGCAGCGTAGATAGTGGGCGCACAGATACGCAGTATTTT. Translated: CASSVDSGRTDTQYF.

V and J are TRBV9 and TRBJ1-1; possible D gene TRBD1, 6 bases. Trimming took off 4 bases at V and 3 bases at J, with 22 bases between the two ends. From germline, CDR1 is SGDLS and CDR2 YYNGEE. This CDR3 region has 17 residues. The CDR3 DNA reads TGTGCCAGCAGCCTGGCCGGGGGAATGGGGGCGGACACTGAAGCTTTCTTT. Protein: CASSLAGGMGADTEAFF.

This clonotype was seen repeatedly, ten times or more. The chain has TRBV9 and TRBJ2-1; TRBD2 matches 9 bases. Germline CDR1 is SGDLS and CDR2 is YYNGEE. There are 16 residues in the CDR3. The trim removed 3 bases at V and 0 bases at J, leaving 4 bases unmatched. Here the CDR3 reads CASSELAGSSYNEQFF. The DNA of the CDR3 is TGTGCCAGCAGCGAGCTAGCGGGAAGCTCCTACAATGAGCAGTTCTTC.

J is TRBJ2-6 and V is TRBV9; D possibly corresponds to TRBD1 (6 bases). Trimming removed 3 bases from V and 0 bases from J, with 13 bases in between. CDR1 is SGDLS and CDR2 is YYNGEE in the germline V gene. CDR3 length: 17 residues. Here the CDR3 reads CASSATGLPSGANVLTF. The CDR3 DNA sequence: TGTGCCAGCAGCGCGACAGGCTTACCCTCTGGGGCCAACGTCCTGACTTTC.

This clonotype was observed at least ten times. The genes are TRBV9 and TRBJ2-1; 9 nucleotides agree with TRBD1. Germline-derived CDR1 and CDR2 are SGDLS and YYNGEE. This CDR3 has 15 residues. The ends lost 3 bases at V and 4 bases at J; junction bases unmatched: 5. This CDR3 reads CASSGGTGSYNEQFF. CDR3 sequence (DNA): TGTGCCAGCAGCGGAGGGACAGGGAGTTACAATGAGCAGTTCTTC. Full variable domain (outside the CDR3, taken from reference TRBV9 and TRBJ2-1): DSGVTQTPKHLITATGQRVTLRCSPRSGDLSVYWYQQSLDQGLQFLIQYYNGEERAKGNILERFSAQQFPDLHSELNLSSLELGDSALYFCASSGGTGSYNEQFFGPGTRLTVL.

This clonotype has ten or more counts. V and J are TRBV9 and TRBJ2-1; TRBD1 matches 9 bases. This CDR3 is 16 amino acids long. The V gene end was trimmed by 1 base and the J gene end by 10 bases; junction bases not matched to a gene: 12. In germline, CDR1 is SGDLS, CDR2 YYNGEE. CDR3 DNA: TGTGCCAGCAGCGTATCGGTTGGAACAGGGGGCGAGGAGCAGTTCTTC. Protein product: CASSVSVGTGGEEQFF.

This clonotype was recorded many times. The rearrangement uses TRBV9 and TRBJ1-2, with D possibly matching TRBD1 (6 bases). The length of the CDR3 is 14 residues. V lost 0 bases, J lost 6 bases, and 12 bases lay in between. Germline V gives CDR1 SGDLS, CDR2 YYNGEE. For the CDR3, the DNA is TGTGCCAGCAGCGTAGGGGGGGCGCACGATGGCTACACCTTC. The encoded protein is CASSVGGAHDGYTF.

This clonotype was recorded many times. The chain links TRBV9 to TRBJ2-1, with 7 nucleotides matching TRBD2. The J segment lost 2 bases and the V segment lost 4 bases, leaving 9 bases of the junction unmatched. Germline V CDR1 and CDR2: SGDLS, YYNGEE. The CDR3 totals 16 residues. Here the CDR3 reads CASSSPSSGAYNEQFF. The CDR3 DNA follows: TGTGCCAGCAGCTCCCCTTCTAGCGGAGCCTACAATGAGCAGTTCTTC.

This clonotype has ten or more counts. The chain links TRBV9 to TRBJ2-1, with 8 bases that match TRBD1. From germline, CDR1 is SGDLS and CDR2 YYNGEE. The CDR3 spans 14 residues. Germline trimming cut 4 bases from V and 8 bases from J; bases unmatched to any gene: 8. The CDR3 reads CASSSQDRADEQFF. As DNA, the CDR3 is TGTGCCAGCAGCTCTCAGGACAGGGCGGATGAGCAGTTCTTC.

This clonotype was observed many times. The gene calls are TRBV9 and TRBJ1-2, with 8 nucleotides matching TRBD1. The CDR3 covers 15 residues. Trimming removed 4 bases from V and 4 bases from J; junction bases left unmatched: 9. Germline V gene lookup returns CDR1 SGDLS and CDR2 YYNGEE. In DNA form, the CDR3 reads TGTGCCAGCAGCACCACAGCAGGGACAGGCTATGGCTACACCTTC. It is translated as CASSTTAGTGYGYTF.

The sample holds many counts of this clonotype. This chain uses TRBV21-1 with TRBJ1-6. TRBV21-1 is designated a pseudogene. The CDR3 is made up of 17 amino acids. The CDR3 reads CASSKVAENSYNSPLHF. Here the CDR3 DNA reads TGTGCCAGCAGCAAAGTGGCGGAAAATTCCTATAATTCACCCCTCCACTTT.

This clonotype was observed at least ten times. The rearrangement uses TRBV9 and TRBJ2-2; 7 nucleotides line up with TRBD1. The CDR3 has 18 amino acids. V lost 0 bases and J lost 2; bases outside the gene matches: 10. CDR1 SGDLS and CDR2 YYNGEE come from the germline V gene. CDR3 sequence (DNA): TGTGCCAGCAGCGTAGCTACTGGACAGGTGTTAAACACCGGGGAGCTGTTTTTT. Residues: CASSVATGQVLNTGELFF.

This clonotype is medium-sized by share. The chain uses TRBV9 and TRBJ1-2; TRBD1 aligns across 10 bases. CDR1 and CDR2 (germline): SGDLS, YYNGEE. V trimming: 4 bases; J trimming: 4 bases; junction bases outside the gene matches: 7. CDR3 length: 15 amino acids. In DNA, the CDR3 is TGTGCCAGCAGCTCGTCCGGGACAGGGGCCTATGGCTACACCTTC. This sequence encodes CASSSSGTGAYGYTF.

In its sample, this clonotype ranks as medium-sized. V gene TRBV9 combines with J gene TRBJ2-7, with D maybe TRBD1 (7 bases). This CDR3 contains 16 residues. Germline-derived CDR1 and CDR2 are SGDLS and YYNGEE. Trimming took 0 bases from V and 2 from J, leaving 15 bases between them. CDR3 protein: CASSVGAGGLPYEQYF. As DNA, the CDR3 is TGTGCCAGCAGCGTAGGCGCAGGGGGGCTCCCCTACGAGCAGTACTTC. Full variable domain (rest looked up from reference TRBV9 and TRBJ2-7): DSGVTQTPKHLITATGQRVTLRCSPRSGDLSVYWYQQSLDQGLQFLIQYYNGEERAKGNILERFSAQQFPDLHSELNLSSLELGDSALYFCASSVGAGGLPYEQYFGPGTRLTVT.